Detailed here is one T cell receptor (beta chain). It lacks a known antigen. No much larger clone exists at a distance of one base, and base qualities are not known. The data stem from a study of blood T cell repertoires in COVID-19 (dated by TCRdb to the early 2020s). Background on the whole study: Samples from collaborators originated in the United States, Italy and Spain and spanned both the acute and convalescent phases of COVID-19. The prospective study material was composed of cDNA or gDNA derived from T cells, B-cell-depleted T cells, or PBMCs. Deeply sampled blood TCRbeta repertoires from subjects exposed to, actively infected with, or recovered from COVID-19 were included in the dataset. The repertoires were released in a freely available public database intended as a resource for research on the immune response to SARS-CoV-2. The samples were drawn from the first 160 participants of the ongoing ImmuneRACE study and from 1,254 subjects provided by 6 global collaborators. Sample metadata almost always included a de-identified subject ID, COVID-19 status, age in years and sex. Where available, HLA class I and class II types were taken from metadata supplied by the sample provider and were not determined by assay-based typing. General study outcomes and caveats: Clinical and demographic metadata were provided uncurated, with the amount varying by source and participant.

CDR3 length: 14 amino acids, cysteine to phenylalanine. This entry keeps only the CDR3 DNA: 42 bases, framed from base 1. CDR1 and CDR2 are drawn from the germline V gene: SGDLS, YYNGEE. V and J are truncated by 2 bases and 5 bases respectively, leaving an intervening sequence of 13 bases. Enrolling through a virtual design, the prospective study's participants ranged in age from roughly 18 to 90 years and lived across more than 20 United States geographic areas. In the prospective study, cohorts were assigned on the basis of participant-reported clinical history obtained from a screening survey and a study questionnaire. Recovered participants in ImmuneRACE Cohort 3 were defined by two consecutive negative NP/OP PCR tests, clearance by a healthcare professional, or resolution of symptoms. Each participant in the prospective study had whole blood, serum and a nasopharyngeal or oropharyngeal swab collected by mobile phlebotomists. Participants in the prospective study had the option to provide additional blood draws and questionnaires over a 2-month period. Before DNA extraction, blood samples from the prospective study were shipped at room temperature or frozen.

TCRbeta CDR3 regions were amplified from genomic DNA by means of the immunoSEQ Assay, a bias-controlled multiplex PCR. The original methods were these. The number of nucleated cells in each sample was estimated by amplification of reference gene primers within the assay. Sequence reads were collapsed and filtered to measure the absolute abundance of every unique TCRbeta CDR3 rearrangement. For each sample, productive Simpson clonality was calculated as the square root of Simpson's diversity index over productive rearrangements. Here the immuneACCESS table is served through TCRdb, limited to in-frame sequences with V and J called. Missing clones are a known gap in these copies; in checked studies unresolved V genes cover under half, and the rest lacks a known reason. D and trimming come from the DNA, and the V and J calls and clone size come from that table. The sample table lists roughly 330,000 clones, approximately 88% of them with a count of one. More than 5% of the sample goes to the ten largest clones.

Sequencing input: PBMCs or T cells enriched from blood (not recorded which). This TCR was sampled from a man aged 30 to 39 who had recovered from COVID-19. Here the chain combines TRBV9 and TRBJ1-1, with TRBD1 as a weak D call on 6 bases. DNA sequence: TGTGCCAGCAGCGTTCTAGGGGGGGAAACTGAAGCTTTCTTT. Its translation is CASSVLGGETEAFF.